This TCR beta chain was captured in a study of CD8 T cells in Susac syndrome. Study as a whole: Patients with Susac syndrome were therapy-naive, on corticosteroids, or on intravenous immunoglobulin alone at blood draw. Overall study findings and caveats: Clonal expansion of CD8+ cells in Susac peaked in TEMRA cells (and in active patients).

High-throughput TCR beta sequencing covered peripheral CD8+ and CD4+ T cells. Reverse transcription of roughly 0.5 to 1 ug RNA used random hexamers. TCRdb called the immunoSEQ multiplex PCR reads again in MiXCR, with one record for every CDR3 protein. The data hold about 85,000 distinct CDR3 sequences, with about 95% observed a single time. For this clonotype: Its antigen is still unknown.

The sample taken for sequencing was CD8+ T cells from PBMCs. The TCR sequence derives from a human donor with Susac syndrome.

The CDR3 nucleotides read TGTGCCAGCAGTTTGGGGGGCCAGACCTATGGCTACACCTTC. Translation: CASSLGGQTYGYTF. This rearrangement joins TRBV27 to TRBJ1-2, with D maybe TRBD1 (6 bases). V was cut by 3 bases and J by 4 bases, with 12 bases left in between. CDR1 is MNHEY and CDR2 is SMNVEV in the germline V gene (reference sequence). This CDR3 contains 14 residues.